The 8 T cell receptor beta chains given below trace back to one sample, sequenced in a study of T-cell reconstitution after alpha-beta-depleted transplantation in children. Unique molecular identifiers tagged the TCRbeta library. TCRdb used MiXCR to reprocess the PCR reads, holding one entry per CDR3 protein. The sample holds approximately 500,000 distinct CDR3 sequences, approximately 10% seen once. Sequenced here: PBMCs, sampled before TCRalphabeta/CD19-depleted stem cell transplant. These receptors all come from a child younger than 10 with inherited bone marrow failure, due to receive a stem cell transplant.

This clonotype was detected ten times or more. The chain couples TRBV4-2 to TRBJ2-1; 14 nucleotides agree with TRBD2. After removal of 8 bases from V and 6 bases from J, the junction contained 3 bases not matched to a gene. Germline V gene data show CDR1 as LGHNA and CDR2 as YNFKEQ. The CDR3 totals 14 residues. The CDR3 bases are TGTGCCAGCCGGGGGACTAGCGGGAGCAATGAGCAGTTCTTC. Translated: CASRGTSGSNEQFF.

The CDR3: CASSQGSGSGYEQFF. The CDR3, as DNA: TGCGCCAGCAGCCAAGGGAGCGGGAGTGGCTATGAGCAGTTCTTC. V and J are TRBV4-3 and TRBJ2-1, with 8 bases aligning to TRBD2. Trimming took 1 base from V and 8 from J; bases not matched to a gene: 7. The germline V gene encodes CDR1 LGHNA and CDR2 YSLEER. CDR3 length: 15 residues.

This clonotype has ten or more counts. The V and J genes are TRBV7-9 and TRBJ2-3, with 7 bases matching TRBD1. The CDR3 extends over 16 amino acids. In germline, CDR1 is SEHNR, CDR2 FQNEAQ (reference sequence). The ends lost 4 bases at V and 4 bases at J; junction bases unmatched: 11. The CDR3 is CASSSDPRQGSDTQYF. DNA for the CDR3: TGTGCCAGCAGCTCCGATCCGCGACAGGGATCAGATACGCAGTATTTT.

This clonotype appeared many times. The J gene is TRBJ2-7, the V gene TRBV28; TRBD2 matches at 9 bases. This CDR3 has 15 amino acids. V trimming: 6 bases; J trimming: 5 bases; junction bases outside the gene matches: 11. CDR1 MDHEN and CDR2 SYDVKM come from the germline V gene. CDR3 nucleotides: TGTGCCAGCAGCCCTGCCTTTAGCGGGAGTAACGAGCAGTACTTC. Its translation is CASSPAFSGSNEQYF.

In this sample, this clonotype turned up many times. This rearrangement joins TRBV12-3 or TRBV12-4 to TRBJ2-3; D is unresolved. Trimming stripped 5 bases from V and 3 bases from J, with 9 bases between. The CDR3 extends over 13 amino acids. The CDR3 nucleotides read TGTGCCAGCAGTATACGACGGACAGATACGCAGTATTTT. It codes for CASSIRRTDTQYF.

This clonotype was seen ten or more times. The chain is built from TRBV7-9 and TRBJ2-5, with TRBD2 matching over 13 bases. The germline gives CDR1 SEHNR, CDR2 FQNEAQ (reference sequence). The CDR3 contains 16 residues. V trimming: 5 bases; J trimming: 4 bases; junction bases outside the gene matches: 7. CDR3 in DNA: TGTGCCAGCAGCGCAGGACTAGCGGGAGATGGAGAGACCCAGTACTTC. Translating it yields CASSAGLAGDGETQYF.

About this clonotype: Given a much more abundant clone one base away, this may be a read error. The chain uses TRBV20-1 and TRBJ2-3, with D perhaps TRBD2 (5 bases). Per germline, CDR1 DFQATT and CDR2 SNEGSKA (reference sequence). This CDR3 comprises 15 residues. Trimming removed 5 bases from V and 2 bases from J, with 17 bases in between. CDR3 in amino acids: CSAQDSLTNTDTQYF. Here the CDR3 DNA reads TGCAGTGCTCAGGACTCACTCACTAACACAGATACGCAGTATTTT.

For this clonotype: This may be a read error: a much more frequent sequence differs by one nucleotide. The chain is built from TRBV4-2 and TRBJ1-4; D gene unclear. Per the germline V gene, CDR1 is LGHNA and CDR2 is YNFKEQ. Trimming pared 1 base from V and 5 bases from J, leaving 11 bases between. The CDR3 consists of 15 residues. CDR3 protein: CASSQVEGLNEKLFF. CDR3 in DNA: TGTGCCAGCAGCCAAGTTGAGGGATTAAATGAAAAACTGTTTTTT.